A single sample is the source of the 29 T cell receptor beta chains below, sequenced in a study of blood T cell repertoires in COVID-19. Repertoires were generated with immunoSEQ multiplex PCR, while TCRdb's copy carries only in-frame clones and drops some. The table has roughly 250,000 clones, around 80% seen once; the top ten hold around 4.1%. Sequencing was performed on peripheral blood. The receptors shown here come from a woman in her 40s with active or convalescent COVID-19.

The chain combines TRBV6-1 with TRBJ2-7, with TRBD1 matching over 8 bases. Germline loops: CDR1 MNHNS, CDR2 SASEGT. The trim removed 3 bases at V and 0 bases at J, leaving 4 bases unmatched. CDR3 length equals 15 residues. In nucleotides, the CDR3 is TGTGCCAGCAGTGAGGGGACAGGCAACTCCTACGAGCAGTACGTC. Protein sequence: CASSEGTGNSYEQYV.

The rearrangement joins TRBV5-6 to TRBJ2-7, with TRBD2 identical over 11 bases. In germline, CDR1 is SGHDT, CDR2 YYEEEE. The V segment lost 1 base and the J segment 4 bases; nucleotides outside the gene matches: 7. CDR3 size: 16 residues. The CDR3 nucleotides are TGTGCCAGCAGCTTGTTATTAGCGGGGGGGCCTTACGAGCAGTACGTC. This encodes CASSLLLAGGPYEQYV.

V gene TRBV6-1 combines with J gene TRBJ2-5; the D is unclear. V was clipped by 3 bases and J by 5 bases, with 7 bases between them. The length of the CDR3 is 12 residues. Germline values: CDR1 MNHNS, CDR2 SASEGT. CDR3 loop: CASSDFLETQYF. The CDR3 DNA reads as TGTGCCAGCAGTGATTTTCTGGAGACCCAGTACTTC.

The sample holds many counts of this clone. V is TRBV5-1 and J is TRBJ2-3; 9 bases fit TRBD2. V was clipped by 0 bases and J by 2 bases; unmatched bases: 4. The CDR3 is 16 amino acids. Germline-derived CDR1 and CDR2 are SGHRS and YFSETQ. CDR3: CASSLEVAGDTDTQYF. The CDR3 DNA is TGCGCCAGCAGCTTGGAGGTAGCGGGGGACACAGATACGCAGTATTTT.

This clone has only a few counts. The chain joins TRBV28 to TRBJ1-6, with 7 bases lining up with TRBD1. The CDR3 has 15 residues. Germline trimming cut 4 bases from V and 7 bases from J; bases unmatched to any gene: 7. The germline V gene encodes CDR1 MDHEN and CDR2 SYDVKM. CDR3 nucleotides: TGTGCCAGCAGTTCGGAAGGGACAGCAAATTCACCCCTCCACTTT. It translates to CASSSEGTANSPLHF.

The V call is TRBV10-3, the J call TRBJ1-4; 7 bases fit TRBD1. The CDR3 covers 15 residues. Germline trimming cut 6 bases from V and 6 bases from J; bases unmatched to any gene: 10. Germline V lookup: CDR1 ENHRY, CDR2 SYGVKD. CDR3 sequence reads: CAISQTGASDEKLFF. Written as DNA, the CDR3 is TGTGCCATCAGCCAAACAGGGGCTTCGGATGAAAAACTGTTTTTT.

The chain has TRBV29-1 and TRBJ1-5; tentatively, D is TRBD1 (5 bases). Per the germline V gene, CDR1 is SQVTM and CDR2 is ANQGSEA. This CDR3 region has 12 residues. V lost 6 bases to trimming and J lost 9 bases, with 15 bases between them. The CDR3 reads CSVGTVRGPQHF. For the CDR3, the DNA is TGCAGCGTGGGGACTGTACGGGGGCCCCAGCATTTT.

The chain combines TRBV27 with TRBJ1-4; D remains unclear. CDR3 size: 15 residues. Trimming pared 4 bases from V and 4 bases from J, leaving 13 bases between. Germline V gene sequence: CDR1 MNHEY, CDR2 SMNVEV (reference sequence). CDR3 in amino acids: CASSSTRGSNEKLFF. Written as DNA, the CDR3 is TGTGCCAGCAGTTCAACACGGGGAAGTAATGAAAAACTGTTTTTT.

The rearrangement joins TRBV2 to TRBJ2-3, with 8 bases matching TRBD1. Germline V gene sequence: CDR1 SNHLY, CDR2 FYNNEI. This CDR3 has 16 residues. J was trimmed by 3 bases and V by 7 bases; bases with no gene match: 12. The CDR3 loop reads CASIRTGMELTDTQYF. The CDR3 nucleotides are TGTGCCAGCATAAGGACAGGGATGGAGCTTACAGATACGCAGTATTTT.

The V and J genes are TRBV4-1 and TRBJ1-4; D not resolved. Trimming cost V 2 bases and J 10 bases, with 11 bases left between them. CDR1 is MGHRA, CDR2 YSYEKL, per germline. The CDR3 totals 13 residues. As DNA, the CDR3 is TGCGCCAGCAGCCAACAGTTTAATCGAAAACTGTTTTTT. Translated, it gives CASSQQFNRKLFF.

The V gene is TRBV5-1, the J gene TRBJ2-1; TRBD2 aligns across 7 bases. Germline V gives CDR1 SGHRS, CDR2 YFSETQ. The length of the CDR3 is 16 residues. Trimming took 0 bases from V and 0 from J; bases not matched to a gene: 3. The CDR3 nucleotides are TGCGCCAGCAGCTTGGAACTAGCGAGCTCCTACAATGAGCAGTTCTTC. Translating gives CASSLELASSYNEQFF.

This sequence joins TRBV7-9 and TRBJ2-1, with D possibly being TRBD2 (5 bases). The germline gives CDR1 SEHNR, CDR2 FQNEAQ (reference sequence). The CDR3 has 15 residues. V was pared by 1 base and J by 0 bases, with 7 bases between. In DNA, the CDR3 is TGTGCCAGCAGCTTAGTCGGGGACTCCTACAATGAGCAGTTCTTC. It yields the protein CASSLVGDSYNEQFF.

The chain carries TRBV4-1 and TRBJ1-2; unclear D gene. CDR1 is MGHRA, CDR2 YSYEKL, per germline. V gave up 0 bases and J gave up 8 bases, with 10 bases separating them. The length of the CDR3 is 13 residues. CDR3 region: CASSQETIPGYTF. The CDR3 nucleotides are TGCGCCAGCAGCCAAGAAACAATTCCAGGCTACACCTTC.

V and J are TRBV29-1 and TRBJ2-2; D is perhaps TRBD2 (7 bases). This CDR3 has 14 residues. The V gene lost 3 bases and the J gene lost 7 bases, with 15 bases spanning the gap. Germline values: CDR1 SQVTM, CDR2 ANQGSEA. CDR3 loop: CSVDGGGAVGELFF. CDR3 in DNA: TGCAGCGTTGATGGCGGGGGCGCCGTCGGGGAGCTGTTTTTT.

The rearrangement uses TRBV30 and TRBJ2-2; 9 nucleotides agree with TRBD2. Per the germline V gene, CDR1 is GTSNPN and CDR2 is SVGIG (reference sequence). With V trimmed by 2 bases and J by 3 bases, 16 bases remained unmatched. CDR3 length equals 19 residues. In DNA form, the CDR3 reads TGTGCCTGGAGTATTAAGCGGGGGGAATCCCGAGACTACACCGGGGAGCTGTTTTTT. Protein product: CAWSIKRGESRDYTGELFF.

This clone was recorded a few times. The DNA for the CDR3 is TGTGCCAGCAGTGAATCGGTGTCCTACGAGCAGTACTTC. Translated: CASSESVSYEQYF. This chain uses TRBV25-1 with TRBJ2-7; no clear D. The length of the CDR3 is 13 residues. Trimming pared 1 base from V and 1 base from J, leaving 5 bases between. Germline lookup yields CDR1 MGHDK and CDR2 SYGVNS.

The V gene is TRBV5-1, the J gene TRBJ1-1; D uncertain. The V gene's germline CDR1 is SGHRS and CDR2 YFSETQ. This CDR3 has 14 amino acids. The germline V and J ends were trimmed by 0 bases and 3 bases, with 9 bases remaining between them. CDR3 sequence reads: CASSLDSLDTEAFF. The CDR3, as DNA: TGCGCCAGCAGCTTGGACAGCCTGGACACTGAAGCTTTCTTT.

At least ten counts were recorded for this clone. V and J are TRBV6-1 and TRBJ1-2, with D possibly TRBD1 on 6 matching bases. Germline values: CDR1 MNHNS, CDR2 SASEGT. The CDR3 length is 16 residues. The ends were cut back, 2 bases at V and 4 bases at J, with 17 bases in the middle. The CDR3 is CASSEKPQGIGYGYTF. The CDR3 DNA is TGTGCCAGCAGTGAAAAGCCACAGGGTATTGGCTATGGCTACACCTTC.

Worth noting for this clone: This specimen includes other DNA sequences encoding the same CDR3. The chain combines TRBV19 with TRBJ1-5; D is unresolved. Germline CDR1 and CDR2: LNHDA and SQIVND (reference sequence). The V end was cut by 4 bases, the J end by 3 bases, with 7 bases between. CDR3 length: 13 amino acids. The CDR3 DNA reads TGTGCCAGTAGTACCGGACTCAATCAGCCCCAGCATTTT. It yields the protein CASSTGLNQPQHF. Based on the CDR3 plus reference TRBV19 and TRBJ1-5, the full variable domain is DGGITQSPKYLFRKEGQNVTLSCEQNLNHDAMYWYRQDPGQGLRLIYYSQIVNDFQKGDIAEGYSVSREKKESFPLTVTSAQKNPTAFYLCASSTGLNQPQHFGDGTRLSIL.

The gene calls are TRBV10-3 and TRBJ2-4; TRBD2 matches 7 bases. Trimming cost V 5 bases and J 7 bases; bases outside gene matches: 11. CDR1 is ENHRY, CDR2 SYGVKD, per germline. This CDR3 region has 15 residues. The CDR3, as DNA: TGTGCCATCAGTAACCACATGGGGGGGGAGAACATTCAGTACTTC. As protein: CAISNHMGGENIQYF.

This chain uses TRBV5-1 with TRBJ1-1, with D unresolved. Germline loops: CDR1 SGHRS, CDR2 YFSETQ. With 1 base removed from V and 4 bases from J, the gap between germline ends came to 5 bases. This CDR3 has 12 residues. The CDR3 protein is CASSLSSTEAFF. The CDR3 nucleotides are TGCGCCAGCAGCTTGTCCTCCACTGAAGCTTTCTTT.

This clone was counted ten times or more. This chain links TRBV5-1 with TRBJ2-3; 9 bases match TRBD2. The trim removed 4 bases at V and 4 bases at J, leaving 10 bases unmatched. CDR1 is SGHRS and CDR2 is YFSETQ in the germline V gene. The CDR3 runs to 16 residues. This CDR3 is CASSPLAGGAADTQYF. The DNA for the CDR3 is TGCGCCAGCAGCCCTCTTGCGGGGGGGGCAGCAGATACGCAGTATTTT.

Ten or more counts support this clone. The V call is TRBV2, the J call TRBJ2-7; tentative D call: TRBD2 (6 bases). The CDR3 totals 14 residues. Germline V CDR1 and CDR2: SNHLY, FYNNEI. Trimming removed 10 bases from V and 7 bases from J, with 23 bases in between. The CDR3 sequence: CATSYPLAGGEQYF. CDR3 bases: TGTGCCACCTCGTACCCCCTAGCCGGGGGAGAGCAGTACTTC.

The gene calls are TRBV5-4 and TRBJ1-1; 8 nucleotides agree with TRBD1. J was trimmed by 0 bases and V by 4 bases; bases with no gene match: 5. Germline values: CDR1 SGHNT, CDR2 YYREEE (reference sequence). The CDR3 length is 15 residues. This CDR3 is CASSPTGAMNTEAFF. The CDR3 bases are TGTGCCAGCAGCCCGACAGGGGCCATGAACACTGAAGCTTTCTTT. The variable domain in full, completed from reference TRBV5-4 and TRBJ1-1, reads ETGVTQSPTHLIKTRGQQVTLRCSSQSGHNTVSWYQQALGQGPQFIFQYYREEENGRGNFPPRFSGLQFPNYSSELNVNALELDDSALYLCASSPTGAMNTEAFFGQGTRLTVV.

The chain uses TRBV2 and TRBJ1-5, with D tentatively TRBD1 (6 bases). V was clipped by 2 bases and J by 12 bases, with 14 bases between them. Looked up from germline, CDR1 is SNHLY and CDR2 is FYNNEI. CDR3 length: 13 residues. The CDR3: CASSESPTGFQHF. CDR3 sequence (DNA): TGTGCCAGCAGTGAATCCCCGACAGGTTTCCAGCATTTT.

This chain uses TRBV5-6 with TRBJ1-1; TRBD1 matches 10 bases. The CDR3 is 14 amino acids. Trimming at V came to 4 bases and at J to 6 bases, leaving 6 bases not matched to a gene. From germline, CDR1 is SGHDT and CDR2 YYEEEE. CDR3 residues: CASSGDRGLSEAFF. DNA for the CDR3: TGTGCCAGCAGCGGGGACAGGGGTTTATCTGAAGCTTTCTTT.

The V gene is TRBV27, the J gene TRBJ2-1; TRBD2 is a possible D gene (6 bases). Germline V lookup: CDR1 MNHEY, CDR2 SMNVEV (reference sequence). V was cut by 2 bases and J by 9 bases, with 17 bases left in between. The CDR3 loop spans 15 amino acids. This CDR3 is CASSLATSGETEQFF. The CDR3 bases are TGTGCCAGCAGTTTAGCGACTAGTGGCGAGACTGAGCAGTTCTTC.

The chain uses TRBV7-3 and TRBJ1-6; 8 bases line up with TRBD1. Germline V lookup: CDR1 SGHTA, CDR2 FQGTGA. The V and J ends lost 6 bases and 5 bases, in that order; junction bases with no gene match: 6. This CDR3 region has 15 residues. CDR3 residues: CASSSQGAHNSPLHF. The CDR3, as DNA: TGTGCCAGCAGTTCCCAGGGGGCTCATAATTCACCCCTCCACTTT.

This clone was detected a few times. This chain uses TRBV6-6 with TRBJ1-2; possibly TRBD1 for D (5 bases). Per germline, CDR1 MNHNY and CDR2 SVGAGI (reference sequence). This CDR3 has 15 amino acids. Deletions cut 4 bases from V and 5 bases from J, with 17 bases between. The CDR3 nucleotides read TGTGCCAGCAGTTTCCGGGACTCTCAGGCGTATGGCTACACCTTC. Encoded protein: CASSFRDSQAYGYTF.